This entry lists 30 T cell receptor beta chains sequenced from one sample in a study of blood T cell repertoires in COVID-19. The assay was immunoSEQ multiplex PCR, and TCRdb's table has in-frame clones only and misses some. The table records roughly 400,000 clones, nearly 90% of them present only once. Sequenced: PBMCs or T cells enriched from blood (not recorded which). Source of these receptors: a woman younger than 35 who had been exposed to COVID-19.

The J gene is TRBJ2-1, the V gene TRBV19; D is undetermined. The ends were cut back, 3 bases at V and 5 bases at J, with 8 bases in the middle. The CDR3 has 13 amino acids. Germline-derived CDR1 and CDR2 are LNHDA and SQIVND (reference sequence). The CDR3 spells CASSIGLHNEQFF. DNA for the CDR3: TGTGCCAGTAGTATTGGGCTCCACAATGAGCAGTTCTTC.

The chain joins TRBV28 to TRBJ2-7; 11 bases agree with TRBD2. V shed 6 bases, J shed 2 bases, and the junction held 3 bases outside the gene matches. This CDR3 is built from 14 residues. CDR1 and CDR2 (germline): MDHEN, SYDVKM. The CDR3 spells CASRGLAAAYEQYF. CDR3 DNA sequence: TGTGCCAGCAGGGGACTAGCGGCCGCCTACGAGCAGTACTTC. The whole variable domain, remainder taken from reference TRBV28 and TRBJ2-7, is DVKVTQSSRYLVKRTGEKVFLECVQDMDHENMFWYRQDPGLGLRLIYFSYDVKMKEKGDIPEGYSVSREKKERFSLILESASTNQTSMYLCASRGLAAAYEQYFGPGTRLTVT.

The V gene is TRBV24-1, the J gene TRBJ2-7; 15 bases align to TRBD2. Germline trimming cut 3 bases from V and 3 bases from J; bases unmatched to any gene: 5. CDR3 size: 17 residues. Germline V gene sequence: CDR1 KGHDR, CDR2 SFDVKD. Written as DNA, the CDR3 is TGTGCCACCAGTGATGGACTAGCGGGGGGGTCCCGCTACGAGCAGTACTTC. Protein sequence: CATSDGLAGGSRYEQYF.

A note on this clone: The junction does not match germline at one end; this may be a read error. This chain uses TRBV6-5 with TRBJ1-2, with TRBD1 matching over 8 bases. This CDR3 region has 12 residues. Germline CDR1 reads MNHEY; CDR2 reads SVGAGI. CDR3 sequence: CASWTGNYGYTF. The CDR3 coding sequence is TGTGCCAGCTGGACAGGGAACTATGGCTACACTTTC.

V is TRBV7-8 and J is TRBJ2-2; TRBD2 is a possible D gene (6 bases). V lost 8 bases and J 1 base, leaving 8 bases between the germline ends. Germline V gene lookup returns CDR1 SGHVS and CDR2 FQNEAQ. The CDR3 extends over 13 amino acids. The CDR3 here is CASLGGNTGELFF. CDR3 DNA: TGTGCCAGCCTCGGGGGGAACACCGGGGAGCTGTTTTTT. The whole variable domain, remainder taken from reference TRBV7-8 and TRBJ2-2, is GAGVSQSPRYKVAKRGQDVALRCDPISGHVSLFWYQQALGQGPEFLTYFQNEAQLDKSGLPSDRFFAERPEGSVSTLKIQRTQQEDSAVYLCASLGGNTGELFFGEGSRLTVL.

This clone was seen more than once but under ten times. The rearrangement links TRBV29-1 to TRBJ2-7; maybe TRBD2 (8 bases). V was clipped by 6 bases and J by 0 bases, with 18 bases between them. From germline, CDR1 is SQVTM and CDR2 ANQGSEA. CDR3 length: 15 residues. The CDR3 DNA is TGCAGCGTCTTCGGAGCGGGGGACAGCTCCTACGAGCAGTACTTC. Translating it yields CSVFGAGDSSYEQYF.

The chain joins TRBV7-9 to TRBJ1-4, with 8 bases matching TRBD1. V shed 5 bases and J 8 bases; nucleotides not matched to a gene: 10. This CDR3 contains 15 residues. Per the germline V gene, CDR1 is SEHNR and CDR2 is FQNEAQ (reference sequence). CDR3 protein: CASSPRTGIEEKLFF. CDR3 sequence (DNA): TGTGCCAGCAGCCCCCGGACAGGGATCGAGGAAAAACTGTTTTTT.

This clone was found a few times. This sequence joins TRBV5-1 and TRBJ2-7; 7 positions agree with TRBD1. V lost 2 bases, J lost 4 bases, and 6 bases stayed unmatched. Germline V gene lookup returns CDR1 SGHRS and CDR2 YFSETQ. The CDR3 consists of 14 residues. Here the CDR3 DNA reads TGCGCCAGCAGCTTTGGACAGGACCGATACGAGCAGTACTTC. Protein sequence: CASSFGQDRYEQYF.

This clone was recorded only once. CDR3 DNA: TGTGCCAGCAGCTTAGGGACAGTCCCGAGTGGCTACACCTTC. It yields the protein CASSLGTVPSGYTF. The chain uses TRBV5-4 and TRBJ1-2; the match to TRBD1 covers 7 bases. This CDR3 comprises 14 residues. Germline assignment: CDR1 SGHNT and CDR2 YYREEE (reference sequence). V dropped 2 bases and J dropped 7; count of bases not matched to a gene: 8.

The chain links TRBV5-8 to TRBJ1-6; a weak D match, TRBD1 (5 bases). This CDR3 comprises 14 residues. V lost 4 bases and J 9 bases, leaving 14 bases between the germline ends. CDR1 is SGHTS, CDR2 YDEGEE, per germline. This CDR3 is CASSRVRGGSPLHF. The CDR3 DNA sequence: TGTGCCAGCAGCCGCGTTAGGGGTGGTTCACCCCTCCACTTT.

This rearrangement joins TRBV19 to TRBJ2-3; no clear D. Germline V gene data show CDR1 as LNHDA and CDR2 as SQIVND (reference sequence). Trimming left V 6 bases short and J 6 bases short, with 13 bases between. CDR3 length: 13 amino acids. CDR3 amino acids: CASRVAQTDTQYF. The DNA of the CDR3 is TGTGCCAGTAGAGTAGCACAAACGGATACGCAGTATTTT.

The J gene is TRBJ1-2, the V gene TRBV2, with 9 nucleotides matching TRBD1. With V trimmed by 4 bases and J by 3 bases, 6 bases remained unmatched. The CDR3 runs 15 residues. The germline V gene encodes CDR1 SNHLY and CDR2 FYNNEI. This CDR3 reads CASSGTRDRDYGYTF. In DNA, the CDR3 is TGTGCCAGCAGTGGAACTCGGGACAGGGACTATGGCTACACCTTC.

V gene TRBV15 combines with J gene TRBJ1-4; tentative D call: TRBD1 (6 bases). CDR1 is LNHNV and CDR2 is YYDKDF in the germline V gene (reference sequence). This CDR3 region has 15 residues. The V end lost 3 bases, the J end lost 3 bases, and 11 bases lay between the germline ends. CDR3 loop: CATSRVGQPNEKLFF. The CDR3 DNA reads TGTGCCACCAGCAGGGTAGGACAGCCTAATGAAAAACTGTTTTTT. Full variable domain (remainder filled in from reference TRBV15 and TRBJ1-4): DAMVIQNPRYQVTQFGKPVTLSCSQTLNHNVMYWYQQKSSQAPKLLFHYYDKDFNNEADTPDNFQSRRPNTSFCFLDIRSPGLGDTAMYLCATSRVGQPNEKLFFGSGTQLSVL.

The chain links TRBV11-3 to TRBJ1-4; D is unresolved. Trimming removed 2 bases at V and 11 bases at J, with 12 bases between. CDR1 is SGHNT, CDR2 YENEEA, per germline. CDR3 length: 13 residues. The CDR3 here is CASSLRAGDKLFF. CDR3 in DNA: TGTGCCAGCAGCTTAAGGGCGGGCGACAAACTGTTTTTT.

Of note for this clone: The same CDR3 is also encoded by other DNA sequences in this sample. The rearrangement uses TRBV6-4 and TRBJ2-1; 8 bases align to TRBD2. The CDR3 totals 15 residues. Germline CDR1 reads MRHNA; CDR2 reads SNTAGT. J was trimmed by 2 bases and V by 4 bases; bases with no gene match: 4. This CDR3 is CASSVSGGTYNEQFF. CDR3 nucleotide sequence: TGTGCCAGCAGTGTCAGCGGGGGCACCTACAATGAGCAGTTCTTC.

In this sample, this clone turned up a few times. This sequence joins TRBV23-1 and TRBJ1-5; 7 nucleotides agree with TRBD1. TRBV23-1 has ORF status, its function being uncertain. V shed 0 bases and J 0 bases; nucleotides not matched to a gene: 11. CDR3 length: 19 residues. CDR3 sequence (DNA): TGCGCCAGCAGTCAATCGAGACAGGGAAGGGCAGATAGCAATCAGCCCCAGCATTTT. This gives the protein CASSQSRQGRADSNQPQHF.

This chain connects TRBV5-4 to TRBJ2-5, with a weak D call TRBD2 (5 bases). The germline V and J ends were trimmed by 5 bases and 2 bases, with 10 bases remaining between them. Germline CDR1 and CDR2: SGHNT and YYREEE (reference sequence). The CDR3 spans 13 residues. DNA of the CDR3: TGTGCCAGCAGTCGTCGGGGACAAGAGACCCAGTACTTC. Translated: CASSRRGQETQYF.

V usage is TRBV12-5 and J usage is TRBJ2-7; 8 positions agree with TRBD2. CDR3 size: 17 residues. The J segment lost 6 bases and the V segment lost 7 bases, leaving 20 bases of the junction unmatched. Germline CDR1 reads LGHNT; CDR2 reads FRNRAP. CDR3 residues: CASAPSGGEGGLFEQYF. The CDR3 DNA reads TGTGCTAGTGCCCCCTCGGGGGGGGAGGGGGGTTTGTTCGAGCAGTACTTC. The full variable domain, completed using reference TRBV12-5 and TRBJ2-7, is DARVTQTPRHKVTEMGQEVTMRCQPILGHNTVFWYRQTMMQGLELLAYFRNRAPLDDSGMPKDRFSAEMPDATLATLKIQPSEPRDSAVYFCASAPSGGEGGLFEQYFGPGTRLTVT.

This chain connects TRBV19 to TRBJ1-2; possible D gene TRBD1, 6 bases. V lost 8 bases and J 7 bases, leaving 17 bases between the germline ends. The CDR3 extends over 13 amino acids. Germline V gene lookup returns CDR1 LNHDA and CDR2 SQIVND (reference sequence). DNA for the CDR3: TGTGCCAGTTATCAGGACAGTGCGCGTGGCTACACCTTC. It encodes CASYQDSARGYTF.

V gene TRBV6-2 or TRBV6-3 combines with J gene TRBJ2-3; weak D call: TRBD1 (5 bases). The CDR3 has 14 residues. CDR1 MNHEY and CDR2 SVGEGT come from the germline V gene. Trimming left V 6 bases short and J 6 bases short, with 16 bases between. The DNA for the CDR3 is TGTGCCAGCAGCCAGACTCGGGCAGGGGATACGCAGTATTTT. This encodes CASSQTRAGDTQYF.

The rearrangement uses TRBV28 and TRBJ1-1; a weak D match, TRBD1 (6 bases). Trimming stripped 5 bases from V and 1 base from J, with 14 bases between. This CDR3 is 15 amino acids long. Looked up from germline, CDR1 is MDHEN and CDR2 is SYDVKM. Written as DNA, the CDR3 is TGTGCCAGCAGTGGGTCGGGACACCCGAACACTGAAGCTTTCTTT. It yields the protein CASSGSGHPNTEAFF.

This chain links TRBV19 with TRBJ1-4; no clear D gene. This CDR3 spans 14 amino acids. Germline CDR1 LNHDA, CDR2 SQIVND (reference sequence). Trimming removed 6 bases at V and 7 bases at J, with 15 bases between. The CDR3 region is CASREEAGLEKLFF. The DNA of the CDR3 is TGTGCCAGTAGGGAGGAGGCAGGTCTTGAAAAACTGTTTTTT.

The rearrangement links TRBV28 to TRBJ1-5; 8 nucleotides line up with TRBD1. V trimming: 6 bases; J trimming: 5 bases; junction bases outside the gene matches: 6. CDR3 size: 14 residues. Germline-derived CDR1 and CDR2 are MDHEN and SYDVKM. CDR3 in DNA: TGTGCCAGCAGCCCCGGGACAGGATATCAGCCCCAGCATTTT. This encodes CASSPGTGYQPQHF.

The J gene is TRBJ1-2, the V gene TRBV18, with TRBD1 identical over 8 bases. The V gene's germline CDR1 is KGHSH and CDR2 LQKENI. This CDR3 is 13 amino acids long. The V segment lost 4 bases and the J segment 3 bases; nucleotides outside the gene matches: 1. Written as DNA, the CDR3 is TGTGCCAGCTCACAGGACAGGGACTATGGCTACACCTTC. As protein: CASSQDRDYGYTF.

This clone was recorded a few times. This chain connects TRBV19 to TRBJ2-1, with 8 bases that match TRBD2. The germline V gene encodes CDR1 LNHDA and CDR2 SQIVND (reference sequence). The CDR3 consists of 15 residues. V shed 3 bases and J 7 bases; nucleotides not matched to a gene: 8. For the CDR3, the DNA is TGTGCCAGTAGTATTGGAGCGGGAGTATGGAATGAGCAGTTCTTC. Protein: CASSIGAGVWNEQFF.

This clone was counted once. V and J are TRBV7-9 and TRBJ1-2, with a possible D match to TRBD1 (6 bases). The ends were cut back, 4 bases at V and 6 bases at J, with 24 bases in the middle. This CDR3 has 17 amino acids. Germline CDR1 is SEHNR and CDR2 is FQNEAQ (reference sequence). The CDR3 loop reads CASSSPPGGAGEDGYTF. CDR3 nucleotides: TGTGCCAGCAGCTCCCCGCCGGGGGGCGCGGGTGAAGATGGCTACACCTTC.

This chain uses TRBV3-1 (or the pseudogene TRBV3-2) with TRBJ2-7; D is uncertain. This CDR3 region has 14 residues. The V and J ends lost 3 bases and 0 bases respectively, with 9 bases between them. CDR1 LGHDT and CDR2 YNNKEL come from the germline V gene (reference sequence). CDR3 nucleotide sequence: TGTGCCAGCAGCCATACGGGTTTCTCCTACGAGCAGTACTTC. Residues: CASSHTGFSYEQYF.

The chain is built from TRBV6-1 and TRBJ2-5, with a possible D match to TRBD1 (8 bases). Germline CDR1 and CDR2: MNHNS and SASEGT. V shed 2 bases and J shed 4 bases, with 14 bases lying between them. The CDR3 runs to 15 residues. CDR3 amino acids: CASSEMDREGETQYF. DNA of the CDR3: TGTGCCAGCAGTGAAATGGACAGGGAGGGAGAGACCCAGTACTTC.

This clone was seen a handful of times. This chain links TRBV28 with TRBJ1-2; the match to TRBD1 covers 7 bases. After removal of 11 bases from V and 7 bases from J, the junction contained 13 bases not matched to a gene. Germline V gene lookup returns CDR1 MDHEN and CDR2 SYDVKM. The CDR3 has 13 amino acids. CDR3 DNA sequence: TGTGCCTCGAAACAGGGGTCCTCCCCTGGCTACACCTTC. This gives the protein CASKQGSSPGYTF.

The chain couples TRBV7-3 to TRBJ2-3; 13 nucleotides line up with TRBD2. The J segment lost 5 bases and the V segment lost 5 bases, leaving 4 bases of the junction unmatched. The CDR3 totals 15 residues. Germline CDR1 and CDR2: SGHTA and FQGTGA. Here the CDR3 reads CASSPGLAGLDTQYF. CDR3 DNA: TGTGCCAGCAGCCCGGGACTAGCGGGGCTAGATACGCAGTATTTT.